This T cell receptor (beta chain) was found in a study of immune evolution from preneoplasia to lung adenocarcinoma. Study at large: HLA loss of heterozygosity: about 7% AIS, about 15% MIA, over 25% ADC, none AAH. Study-wide points: Later-stage lesions appeared to have more T cells, more diversity, less clonality.

On this clone: Its cognate antigen is unknown.

Macro-dissection enriched premalignant or tumor cells before nucleic acid extraction. With 3 bases removed from V and 3 bases from J, the gap between germline ends came to 9 bases. CDR1 and CDR2 from the germline V gene are SEHNR and FQNEAQ (reference sequence). The CDR3 runs to 13 residues. The data were produced by immunoSEQ multiplex PCR, yet TCRdb's version contains in-frame clones alone and is incomplete. Of tens of thousands of clones listed, approximately 79% were seen once; the top ten hold 4% to 5%. Material for sequencing was FFPE invasive lung adenocarcinoma tissue. The receptor's source is a person between 55 and 69 years old with lung adenocarcinoma. V is TRBV7-9 and J is TRBJ2-7; D is unresolved. CDR3 sequence (DNA): TGTGCCAGCAGCTTTGGGAAAGACTACGAGCAGTACTTC. The encoded protein is CASSFGKDYEQYF.